The 10 T cell receptor beta chains reported below all come from one sample, sequenced in a study of T-cell reconstitution after alpha-beta-depleted transplantation in children. Preparation of the TCRbeta library involved a method that used unique molecular identifiers. TCRdb reprocessed the PCR reads with MiXCR, giving one entry per CDR3 protein. The sample lists some 300,000 distinct CDR3 sequences, over 9.5% occurring once. The material was PBMCs, obtained before TCRalphabeta/CD19-depleted stem cell transplant. Source of these receptors: a boy less than two years old with acute myeloid leukemia, due to receive a stem cell transplant.

This clonotype was observed at least ten times. V usage is TRBV20-1 and J usage is TRBJ2-1; 8 bases align to TRBD2. V shed 5 bases, J shed 5 bases, and the junction held 8 bases outside the gene matches. This CDR3 is 14 amino acids long. Germline loops: CDR1 DFQATT, CDR2 SNEGSKA (reference sequence). CDR3 in DNA: TGCAGTGCTCAAGGCCTAGCGGGCAACAATGAGCAGTTCTTC. This gives the protein CSAQGLAGNNEQFF.

This clonotype came up many times. This chain uses TRBV28 with TRBJ2-1, with 9 nucleotides matching TRBD1. The CDR3 consists of 16 residues. The ends lost 3 bases at V and 4 bases at J; junction bases unmatched: 7. Germline V gives CDR1 MDHEN, CDR2 SYDVKM. The CDR3 is CASSLVGQGRYNEQFF. CDR3 DNA: TGTGCCAGCAGTTTGGTCGGACAGGGGCGGTACAATGAGCAGTTCTTC.

This clonotype appeared a few times. The chain recombines TRBV7-9 with TRBJ1-1; D call uncertain. The CDR3 consists of 15 residues. V was trimmed by 1 base and J by 0 bases, leaving 9 bases between them. Germline V CDR1 and CDR2: SEHNR, FQNEAQ (reference sequence). This CDR3 reads CASSLESGLNTEAFF. The CDR3 DNA reads as TGTGCCAGCAGCTTAGAGTCTGGGCTGAACACTGAAGCTTTCTTT.

This clonotype occurred many times. The V gene is TRBV2, the J gene TRBJ2-3; unclear D gene. Germline values: CDR1 SNHLY, CDR2 FYNNEI. The CDR3 loop spans 13 amino acids. Trimming removed 7 bases from V and 2 bases from J, with 10 bases in between. The CDR3 spells CASITKSTDTQYF. The CDR3 DNA follows: TGTGCCAGCATTACAAAGTCCACAGATACGCAGTATTTT.

This clonotype was counted at least ten times. The V gene is TRBV11-3, the J gene TRBJ1-1; D gene ambiguous. Germline values: CDR1 SGHNT, CDR2 YENEEA. The V end was cut by 0 bases, the J end by 3 bases, with 5 bases between. The CDR3 spans 13 residues. Here the CDR3 reads CASSLESDTEAFF. The DNA of the CDR3 is TGTGCCAGCAGCTTAGAGTCCGACACTGAAGCTTTCTTT.

V gene TRBV20-1 combines with J gene TRBJ1-3; D gene uncertain. The V gene's germline CDR1 is DFQATT and CDR2 SNEGSKA (reference sequence). CDR3 length: 15 residues. With 2 bases removed from V and 0 bases from J, the gap between germline ends came to 11 bases. The CDR3 sequence is CSARNDRDSGNTIYF. The CDR3 nucleotides are TGCAGTGCTAGAAATGACCGCGACTCTGGAAACACCATATATTTT.

This clonotype has only a few counts. The chain couples TRBV29-1 to TRBJ1-2; TRBD1 might be the D (6 bases). The length of the CDR3 is 13 residues. Germline V gives CDR1 SQVTM, CDR2 ANQGSEA. With 6 bases removed from V and 8 bases from J, the gap between germline ends came to 19 bases. CDR3 amino acids: CSVVRGGVGGYTF. The CDR3 nucleotides are TGCAGCGTCGTTAGGGGGGGCGTGGGGGGCTACACCTTC.

This clonotype was seen more than once but under ten times. The chain joins TRBV4-2 to TRBJ2-2, with 13 bases matching TRBD2. Losses at the gene ends were 1 base for V and 0 bases for J; bases not matched to a gene: 5. CDR3 size: 19 residues. Germline V gene lookup returns CDR1 LGHNA and CDR2 YNFKEQ. CDR3 in amino acids: CASSQGPLAGGPNTGELFF. In DNA, the CDR3 is TGTGCCAGCAGCCAAGGTCCACTAGCGGGAGGGCCGAACACCGGGGAGCTGTTTTTT.

This clonotype was counted at least ten times. The rearrangement links TRBV7-8 to TRBJ2-6; no clear D gene. The CDR3 loop spans 17 amino acids. V was cut by 2 bases and J by 0 bases, with 11 bases left in between. CDR1 and CDR2 from the germline V gene are SGHVS and FQNEAQ. The CDR3 coding sequence is TGTGCCAGCAGCTTACGAGGTCGAGGCTCTGGGGCCAACGTCCTGACTTTC. This gives the protein CASSLRGRGSGANVLTF.

This clonotype was recorded at least ten times. The CDR3 loop reads CASSFSGGAGTDTQYF. CDR3 nucleotide sequence: TGCGCCAGCAGCTTTAGCGGGGGGGCCGGTACCGATACGCAGTATTTT. This chain uses TRBV5-1 with TRBJ2-3; 11 bases map to TRBD2. V shed 2 bases, J shed 6 bases, and the junction held 8 bases outside the gene matches. Germline CDR1 SGHRS, CDR2 YFSETQ. This CDR3 is built from 16 residues.